The 15 T cell receptor beta chains below all came from one sample that was sequenced in a study of T-cell memory formation after mild COVID-19. Via MiXCR, TCRdb re-called the 5' RACE reads, giving one row per CDR3 protein. Of 300,000 to 400,000 distinct CDR3 sequences listed, less than 20% were seen once; the top ten hold about 20%. Material: PBMCs or a T cell subset sorted from them (not recorded which). The receptors shown here come from a man aged 18 to 35 who had mild COVID-19 (a few samples of this study predate the infection). Cell type and time point are not known.

The J gene is TRBJ1-6, the V gene TRBV6-2 or TRBV6-3; D uncertain. Germline V CDR1 and CDR2: MNHEY, SVGEGT. V lost 0 bases, J lost 10 bases, and 7 bases lay in between. This CDR3 has 13 residues. Here the CDR3 DNA reads TGTGCCAGCAGTTACTCGAATTGGTCACCCCTCCACTTT. This translates into CASSYSNWSPLHF.

This clonotype has more than one count but fewer than ten. The V call is TRBV4-1, the J call TRBJ2-7; D might be TRBD1 (5 bases). The CDR3 consists of 17 residues. V was trimmed by 0 bases and J by 2 bases, leaving 17 bases between them. Germline lookup yields CDR1 MGHRA and CDR2 YSYEKL. Here the CDR3 DNA reads TGCGCCAGCAGCCAAGATAATAGGAGACAGAGCCCCTACGAGCAGTACTTC. Translating gives CASSQDNRRQSPYEQYF.

This clonotype was observed a handful of times. The J gene is TRBJ2-1, the V gene TRBV7-3, with no clear D. The CDR3 has 14 amino acids. V was cut by 6 bases and J by 8 bases, with 17 bases left in between. CDR1 and CDR2 (germline): SGHTA, FQGTGA. DNA for the CDR3: TGTGCCAGCAGTAGACGTACCGGGCCCCATGAGCAGTTCTTC. As protein: CASSRRTGPHEQFF.

The V call is TRBV15, the J call TRBJ2-7, with D perhaps matching TRBD1 (6 bases). The CDR3 is 13 residues long. V lost 3 bases and J lost 4, with 10 bases in between. From germline, CDR1 is LNHNV and CDR2 YYDKDF (reference sequence). CDR3 protein: CATSRRRGYEQYF. CDR3 nucleotides: TGTGCCACCAGCAGGCGAAGGGGGTACGAGCAGTACTTC.

The chain links TRBV4-3 to TRBJ1-1; D is unresolved. Trimming cost V 0 bases and J 5 bases, with 10 bases left between them. The CDR3 consists of 14 residues. Per germline, CDR1 LGHNA and CDR2 YSLEER. The CDR3 DNA sequence: TGCGCCAGCAGCCAAGAGTGGGGTTTAACTGAAGCTTTCTTT. Its translation is CASSQEWGLTEAFF.

V usage is TRBV2 and J usage is TRBJ1-5; D not resolved. The germline V gene encodes CDR1 SNHLY and CDR2 FYNNEI. V was shortened by 4 bases and J by 3 bases, with 7 bases between the two germline ends. The CDR3 covers 13 residues. CDR3 coding DNA: TGTGCCAGCAGTGGGTACCCCAATCAGCCCCAGCATTTT. Protein: CASSGYPNQPQHF.

This clonotype came up a few times. The V call is TRBV5-1, the J call TRBJ2-3; D might be TRBD2 (7 bases). V dropped 6 bases and J dropped 5 bases, with 16 bases sitting between them. Germline loops: CDR1 SGHRS, CDR2 YFSETQ. This CDR3 is 14 amino acids long. The CDR3 DNA reads TGCGCCAGCAAAAGGGGGGGCGAGGGAGATACGCAGTATTTT. Its protein is CASKRGGEGDTQYF.

The chain links TRBV4-3 to TRBJ2-7, with unresolved D. Germline loops: CDR1 LGHNA, CDR2 YSLEER. Trimming removed 1 base from V and 4 bases from J, with 8 bases in between. The CDR3 has 13 amino acids. The CDR3 bases are TGCGCCAGCAGCCAAGTATTGACTTACGAGCAGTACTTC. Its translation is CASSQVLTYEQYF.

The V and J genes are TRBV12-5 and TRBJ2-5, with D perhaps matching TRBD1 or TRBD2 (5 bases each). The CDR3 contains 14 residues. V was shortened by 6 bases and J by 0 bases, with 11 bases between the two germline ends. Germline-derived CDR1 and CDR2 are LGHNT and FRNRAP. The CDR3 nucleotides are TGTGCTAGTGGCCCCAGGGAGTACCAAGAGACCCAGTACTTC. Its protein is CASGPREYQETQYF. The full variable domain, rest sourced from reference TRBV12-5 and TRBJ2-5, is DARVTQTPRHKVTEMGQEVTMRCQPILGHNTVFWYRQTMMQGLELLAYFRNRAPLDDSGMPKDRFSAEMPDATLATLKIQPSEPRDSAVYFCASGPREYQETQYFGPGTRLLVL.

The genes are TRBV27 and TRBJ2-6, with D unresolved. V was cut by 6 bases and J by 0 bases, with 6 bases left in between. The CDR3 runs 14 residues. The germline CDR1 and CDR2 sequences are MNHEY and SMNVEV (reference sequence). The DNA for the CDR3 is TGTGCCAGCAGGGCCCACTCTGGGGCCAACGTCCTGACTTTC. This gives the protein CASRAHSGANVLTF.

This chain connects TRBV4-2 to TRBJ2-2; the D call may be TRBD1 or TRBD2 (5 bases each). CDR3 size: 13 residues. Germline assignment: CDR1 LGHNA and CDR2 YNFKEQ. V lost 6 bases and J lost 7, with 12 bases in between. The CDR3 loop reads CASRGTAHGELFF. In DNA, the CDR3 is TGTGCCAGCAGAGGGACCGCGCACGGGGAGCTGTTTTTT.

This clonotype appeared a few times. The chain combines TRBV7-2 with TRBJ2-7; 15 bases agree with TRBD2. Per germline, CDR1 SGHTA and CDR2 FQGNSA. After removal of 5 bases from V and 7 bases from J, the junction contained 6 bases not matched to a gene. This CDR3 spans 15 amino acids. The DNA for the CDR3 is TGTGCCAGCAGCCGAGGACTAGCGGGGGGGCTTGAGCAGTACTTC. Protein product: CASSRGLAGGLEQYF.

This clonotype appeared many times. The chain carries TRBV6-2 or TRBV6-3 and TRBJ2-1; no definite D call. Germline assignment: CDR1 MNHEY and CDR2 SVGEGT. This CDR3 is built from 13 residues. V lost 2 bases to trimming and J lost 6 bases, with 8 bases between them. The DNA for the CDR3 is TGTGCCAGCAGTTACAGGCAGGTCAATGAGCAGTTCTTC. Encoded protein: CASSYRQVNEQFF.

This clonotype appeared many times. The chain has TRBV11-2 and TRBJ2-2, with D unclear. This CDR3 contains 14 residues. V was pared by 2 bases and J by 3 bases, with 7 bases between. The germline gives CDR1 SGHAT, CDR2 FQNNGV. CDR3 bases: TGTGCCAGCAGCTTATCCAGGCACACCGGGGAGCTGTTTTTT. Its translation: CASSLSRHTGELFF. Supplemented by reference TRBV11-2 and TRBJ2-2, the full variable domain reads EAGVAQSPRYKIIEKRQSVAFWCNPISGHATLYWYQQILGQGPKLLIQFQNNGVVDDSQLPKDRFSAERLKGVDSTLKIQPAKLEDSAVYLCASSLSRHTGELFFGEGSRLTVL.

The sample holds one count of this clonotype. The chain links TRBV3-1 to TRBJ2-3; no firm D call. Germline lookup yields CDR1 LGHDT and CDR2 YNNKEL (reference sequence). This CDR3 spans 15 amino acids. V shed 0 bases and J shed 2 bases, with 9 bases lying between them. The CDR3 DNA is TGTGCCAGCAGCCAAGATTTGACCGTCACAGATACGCAGTATTTT. Protein sequence: CASSQDLTVTDTQYF.